In its sample, the clone carrying this T cell receptor beta chain was seen a few times. TCRdb reprocessed the PCR reads via MiXCR and lists one record per CDR3 protein. This table has about 12,000 distinct CDR3 sequences, 50% to 60% appearing once. The data were obtained in a study of tumor-infiltrating lymphocytes in oesophageal squamous cell carcinoma. This clonotype originated in a female donor with esophageal squamous cell carcinoma. The source material was esophageal tumor tissue.

The CDR3: CASSPRTGAPDTQYF. In nucleotides, the CDR3 is TGTGCCAGCAGCCCCCGGACAGGGGCCCCGGATACGCAGTATTTT. The chain joins TRBV7-3 to TRBJ2-3; 9 bases line up with TRBD1. J lost 6 bases, V lost 5 bases, and 9 bases had no gene match. CDR3 size: 15 residues. Germline V gives CDR1 SGHTA, CDR2 FQGTGA.